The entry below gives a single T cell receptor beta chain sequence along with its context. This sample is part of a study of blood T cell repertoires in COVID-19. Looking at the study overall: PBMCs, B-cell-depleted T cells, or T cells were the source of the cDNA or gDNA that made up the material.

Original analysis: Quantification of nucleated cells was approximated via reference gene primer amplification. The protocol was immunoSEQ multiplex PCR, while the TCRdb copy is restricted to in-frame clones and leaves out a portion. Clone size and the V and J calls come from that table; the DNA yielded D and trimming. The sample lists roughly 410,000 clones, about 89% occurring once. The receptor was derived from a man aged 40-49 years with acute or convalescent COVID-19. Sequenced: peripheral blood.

The CDR3 spells CASSMGQGSYEQYF. In DNA form, the CDR3 reads TGTGCCAGTAGTATGGGACAGGGCTCCTACGAGCAGTACTTC. The rearrangement uses TRBV19 and TRBJ2-7, with 9 bases matching TRBD1. Trimming removed 3 bases from V and 0 bases from J; junction bases left unmatched: 0. CDR1 and CDR2 (germline): LNHDA, SQIVND (reference sequence). The CDR3 spans 14 residues.